A single sample gave rise to the 11 T cell receptor beta chains below, sequenced in a study of shared clonotypes between healthy human individuals. Data came from immunoSEQ multiplex PCR; TCRdb stores just in-frame clones and leaves some out. The repertoire holds fewer than 550,000 clones, almost 80% seen once, with under 15% in the top ten. Sequenced sample: PBMCs. The receptors were sampled from a woman aged 40 to 49 in good health. Some clones in this sample may be carry-over from other donors' samples.

Regarding this clone: This may stem from a read error, because a much larger clone lies one nucleotide away. This specimen includes other DNA sequences encoding the same CDR3. CDR3 coding DNA: TGCGCCAGCAGCTTGGGGGGACAGGCGACCCAAGAGACCCAGTACTTC. Protein sequence: CASSLGGQATQETQYF. The genes are TRBV5-1 and TRBJ2-5, with 8 bases lining up with TRBD1. Germline values: CDR1 SGHRS, CDR2 YFSETQ. V was pared by 0 bases and J by 1 base, with 5 bases of the junction left unmatched. The CDR3 is 16 amino acids.

CDR3 amino acids: CASSLQGAEKLFF. The CDR3 DNA is TGTGCCAGCTCCTTACAGGGGGCCGAAAAACTGTTTTTT. The rearrangement joins TRBV18 to TRBJ1-4, with 9 bases lining up with TRBD1. V lost 6 bases to trimming and J lost 8 bases; unmatched junction nucleotides: 4. Germline CDR1 KGHSH, CDR2 LQKENI. This CDR3 contains 13 residues.

CDR3: CASSGGAPNGYTF. The CDR3 coding sequence is TGTGCCAGCAGCGGCGGGGCCCCGAATGGCTACACCTTC. The chain recombines TRBV28 with TRBJ1-2, with a weak D call TRBD1 (5 bases). Germline V lookup: CDR1 MDHEN, CDR2 SYDVKM. The CDR3 loop spans 13 amino acids. V lost 6 bases and J 6 bases, leaving 14 bases between the germline ends.

The chain carries TRBV28 and TRBJ1-4, with D perhaps matching TRBD1 (5 bases). Germline-derived CDR1 and CDR2 are MDHEN and SYDVKM. This CDR3 spans 12 amino acids. V lost 7 bases and J lost 4, with 7 bases in between. This CDR3 reads CASTQGNEKLFF. CDR3 nucleotide sequence: TGTGCCAGCACGCAGGGTAATGAAAAACTGTTTTTT.

This chain connects TRBV6-6 to TRBJ2-7; weak D call: TRBD2 (6 bases). The germline V gene encodes CDR1 MNHNY and CDR2 SVGAGI (reference sequence). Trimming removed 1 base at V and 5 bases at J, with 9 bases between. The CDR3 consists of 13 residues. CDR3 DNA: TGTGCCAGCAGTTACTACGGGAGAGACGAGCAGTACTTC. Amino acid sequence: CASSYYGRDEQYF.

This rearrangement joins TRBV6-4 to TRBJ2-3; 7 nucleotides line up with TRBD2. CDR1 is MRHNA and CDR2 is SNTAGT in the germline V gene. The CDR3 spans 13 residues. Unmatched junction bases numbered 0, after V lost 5 bases and J lost 1 base. This CDR3 reads CASSTSGTDTQYF. The CDR3 nucleotides are TGTGCCAGCAGTACTAGCGGCACAGATACGCAGTATTTT.

V and J are TRBV5-1 and TRBJ1-3; D may be TRBD1 (6 bases). CDR3 length: 14 amino acids. V lost 0 bases, J lost 11 bases, and 15 bases lay in between. The germline CDR1 and CDR2 sequences are SGHRS and YFSETQ. CDR3 in DNA: TGCGCCAGCAGCTTGGATGGGGCAGGGGTCCCCATATATTTT. It encodes CASSLDGAGVPIYF.

This clone was counted between two and nine times. The V call is TRBV27, the J call TRBJ2-7; 8 bases fit TRBD2. The CDR3 spans 16 residues. CDR1 MNHEY and CDR2 SMNVEV come from the germline V gene (reference sequence). After removal of 0 bases from V and 0 bases from J, the junction contained 4 bases not matched to a gene. As DNA, the CDR3 is TGTGCCAGCAGTTTATCGGCGGGAGGCCTCTCCTACGAGCAGTACTTC. Residues: CASSLSAGGLSYEQYF.

Points on this clone: A read error likely explains this, since a far larger clone differs by one base. This chain links TRBV30 with TRBJ2-6; perhaps TRBD1 as D (5 bases). Germline V lookup: CDR1 GTSNPN, CDR2 SVGIG (reference sequence). This CDR3 is 18 amino acids long. Trimming took off 0 bases at V and 0 bases at J, with 15 bases between the two ends. The DNA of the CDR3 is TGTGCCTGGAGTGTAGACCAGGGTCCATACTCTGGGGCCAACGTCCTGACTTTC. This sequence encodes CAWSVDQGPYSGANVLTF.

This clone was found once. Other DNA sequences in this sample translate to the same CDR3. V usage is TRBV6-5 and J usage is TRBJ2-7; D is unclear. Between the trimmed V and J ends, which lost 0 bases and 2 bases, there was a span of 8 bases. Germline CDR1 and CDR2: MNHEY and SVGAGI. CDR3 length: 14 amino acids. The CDR3 is CASSYSTGPYEQYF. The CDR3, as DNA: TGTGCCAGCAGTTACTCGACGGGCCCCTACGAGCAGTACTTC.

This clone was seen repeatedly, ten times or more. V and J are TRBV21-1 and TRBJ2-7; the listed D gene, TRBD2, was not tested against the DNA. TRBV21-1 is reported as a pseudogene. The CDR3 contains 14 residues. Here the CDR3 DNA reads TGTGCCAGCAGCAAAGGAAGCGGGAGCTACGAGCAGTACTTC. Translation: CASSKGSGSYEQYF.